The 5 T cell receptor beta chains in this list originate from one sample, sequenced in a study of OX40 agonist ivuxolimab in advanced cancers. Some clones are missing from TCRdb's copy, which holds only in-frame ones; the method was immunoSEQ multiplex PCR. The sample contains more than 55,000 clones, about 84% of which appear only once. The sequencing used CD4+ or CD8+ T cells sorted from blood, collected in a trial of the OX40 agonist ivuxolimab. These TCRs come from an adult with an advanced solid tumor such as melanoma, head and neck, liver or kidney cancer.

Here the CDR3 DNA reads TGTGCCAGCAGCTTCTCCGGGACGCCTGGAAACACCATATATTTT. The encoded protein is CASSFSGTPGNTIYF. The J gene is TRBJ1-3, the V gene TRBV7-2; perhaps TRBD1 as D (5 bases). Per germline, CDR1 SGHTA and CDR2 FQGNSA. The CDR3 has 15 amino acids. V was pared by 3 bases and J by 2 bases, with 11 bases between.

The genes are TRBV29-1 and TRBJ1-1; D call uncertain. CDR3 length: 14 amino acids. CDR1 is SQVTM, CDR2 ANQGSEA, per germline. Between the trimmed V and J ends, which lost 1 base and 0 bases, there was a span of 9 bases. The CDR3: CSVEGAGMNTEAFF. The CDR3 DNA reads TGCAGCGTTGAAGGGGCAGGAATGAACACTGAAGCTTTCTTT.

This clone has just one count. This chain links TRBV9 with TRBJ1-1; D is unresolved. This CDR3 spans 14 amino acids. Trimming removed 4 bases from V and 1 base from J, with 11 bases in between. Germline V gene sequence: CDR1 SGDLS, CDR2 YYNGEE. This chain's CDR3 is CASSPISENTEAFF. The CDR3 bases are TGTGCCAGCAGCCCAATCTCCGAGAACACTGAAGCTTTCTTT.

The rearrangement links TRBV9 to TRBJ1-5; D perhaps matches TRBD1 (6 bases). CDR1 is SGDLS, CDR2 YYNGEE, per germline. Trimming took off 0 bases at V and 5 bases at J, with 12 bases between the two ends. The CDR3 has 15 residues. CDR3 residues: CASSVGAGGHQPQHF. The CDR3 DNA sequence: TGTGCCAGCAGCGTAGGGGCCGGGGGGCATCAGCCCCAGCATTTT.

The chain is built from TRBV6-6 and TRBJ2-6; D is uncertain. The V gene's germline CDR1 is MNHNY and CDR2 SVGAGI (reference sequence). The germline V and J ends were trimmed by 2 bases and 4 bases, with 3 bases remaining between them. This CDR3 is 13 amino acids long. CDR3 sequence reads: CASSYPGANVLTF. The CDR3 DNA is TGTGCCAGCAGTTACCCCGGGGCCAACGTCCTGACTTTC.